The 26 T cell receptor beta chains below all came from one sample that was sequenced in a study of shared clonotypes between healthy human individuals (dated by TCRdb to the early 2020s). Library prep was done by the immunoSEQ multiplex PCR assay. Sourced from immuneACCESS, this table was stored by TCRdb with only in-frame sequences that have V and J called. A share of the clones is absent; for the studies checked, an unresolved V gene accounts for under half, and the remainder has no known explanation. The sample data list fewer than 200,000 clones, and approximately 61% of these were observed just once. The ten largest clones capture about 9.4% of the sample. Sequences were obtained from memory CD4+ T cells sorted from blood. The cell subset or site label corresponds to: CD45RA-negative fraction. The receptors were gathered from a man aged 25 to 45 in good health.

The chain uses TRBV6-1 and TRBJ2-1; TRBD2 matches at 14 bases. The CDR3 length is 15 residues. J gave up 7 bases and V 6 bases, and 5 bases lay outside the gene matches. CDR1 MNHNS and CDR2 SASEGT come from the germline V gene. The CDR3 spells CASRPGTSGRNEQFF. CDR3 nucleotides: TGTGCCAGCAGACCCGGGACTAGCGGGAGAAATGAGCAGTTCTTC.

The J gene is TRBJ2-7, the V gene TRBV11-2, with TRBD2 as a possible D gene (6 bases). V lost 3 bases to trimming and J lost 0 bases, with 9 bases between them. The CDR3 is 14 amino acids. Per the germline V gene, CDR1 is SGHAT and CDR2 is FQNNGV. The CDR3 region is CASSFSSASYEQYF. The CDR3 DNA sequence: TGTGCCAGCAGCTTTTCTAGCGCCTCCTACGAGCAGTACTTC. Drawing the rest from reference TRBV11-2 and TRBJ2-7, the complete variable domain is EAGVAQSPRYKIIEKRQSVAFWCNPISGHATLYWYQQILGQGPKLLIQFQNNGVVDDSQLPKDRFSAERLKGVDSTLKIQPAKLEDSAVYLCASSFSSASYEQYFGPGTRLTVT.

The chain combines TRBV19 with TRBJ2-1; possibly TRBD2 for D (6 bases). This CDR3 has 14 amino acids. In germline, CDR1 is LNHDA, CDR2 SQIVND (reference sequence). Deletions cut 2 bases from V and 5 bases from J, with 10 bases between. CDR3 loop: CASSILASDNEQFF. CDR3 nucleotides: TGTGCCAGTAGTATACTGGCTAGCGACAATGAGCAGTTCTTC. Together with reference TRBV19 and TRBJ2-1, the CDR3 gives the full variable domain: DGGITQSPKYLFRKEGQNVTLSCEQNLNHDAMYWYRQDPGQGLRLIYYSQIVNDFQKGDIAEGYSVSREKKESFPLTVTSAQKNPTAFYLCASSILASDNEQFFGPGTRLTVL.

This clone has a handful of counts. This sequence joins TRBV4-3 and TRBJ2-1; 10 bases are shared with TRBD1. Germline V lookup: CDR1 LGHNA, CDR2 YSLEER. Unmatched junction bases numbered 9, after V lost 0 bases and J lost 10 bases. This CDR3 is built from 16 residues. The CDR3 DNA is TGCGCCAGCAGCCAAGAGCCGACAGGGGGCGCGGGGGAGCAGTTCTTC. As protein: CASSQEPTGGAGEQFF.

The CDR3 bases are TGCGCCAGCAGTGAGATTACTAGCGGGAACTCCTACGAGCAGTACTTC. Amino acids: CASSEITSGNSYEQYF. The rearrangement joins TRBV10-2 to TRBJ2-7; TRBD2 aligns across 10 bases. This CDR3 region has 16 residues. The germline V gene encodes CDR1 WSHSY and CDR2 SAAADI. V trimming: 2 bases; J trimming: 0 bases; junction bases outside the gene matches: 4.

This clone was seen more than once but under ten times. CDR3 protein: CASSLPQAGAYEQYF. DNA for the CDR3: TGTGCCAGCAGCTTACCGCAAGCGGGAGCCTACGAGCAGTACTTC. The rearrangement links TRBV7-9 to TRBJ2-7, with 8 bases aligning to TRBD2. Germline CDR1 and CDR2: SEHNR and FQNEAQ (reference sequence). The CDR3 runs 15 residues. V trimming: 2 bases; J trimming: 2 bases; junction bases outside the gene matches: 5.

On this clone: The DNA is omitted, as the CDR3 cannot be located on it reliably, and the CDR3 follows TCRdb's listing. The rearrangement joins TRBV27 to TRBJ2-7; the table's TRBD2 call for D was not verified on the DNA. Germline CDR1 MNHEY, CDR2 SMNVEV (reference sequence). The CDR3 is made up of 12 amino acids, end residues included. The CDR3 is CASSFGEGEQYF.

This chain uses TRBV4-1 with TRBJ2-7; 11 nucleotides line up with TRBD2. This CDR3 is built from 13 residues. Germline CDR1 and CDR2: MGHRA and YSYEKL. The V segment lost 6 bases and the J segment 6 bases; nucleotides outside the gene matches: 4. CDR3 nucleotide sequence: TGCGCCAGCAGTTCTCTAGCGGGAGGCGAGCAGTACTTC. It yields the protein CASSSLAGGEQYF.

This clone was seen more than once but under ten times. CDR3 region: CAIEDVRSNEQFF. The DNA of the CDR3 is TGTGCCATCGAAGACGTTAGAAGCAATGAGCAGTTCTTC. The chain recombines TRBV10-3 with TRBJ2-1; D gene ambiguous. CDR3 size: 13 residues. Trimming pared 8 bases from V and 6 bases from J, leaving 14 bases between. CDR1 is ENHRY, CDR2 SYGVKD, per germline.

V and J are TRBV21-1 and TRBJ2-1; TRBD1 reflects the table's D call only, with no check against the DNA. TRBV21-1 is assigned pseudogene status. This CDR3 comprises 18 residues. The CDR3 loop reads CASSTRKTRGTSYNEQFF. CDR3 in DNA: TGTGCCAGCAGCACAAGAAAGACCAGGGGCACCTCCTACAATGAGCAGTTCTTC.

The V gene is TRBV5-1, the J gene TRBJ2-7, with TRBD2 matching 11 bases. The V segment lost 4 bases and the J segment 0 bases; nucleotides outside the gene matches: 3. The CDR3 spans 15 residues. CDR1 SGHRS and CDR2 YFSETQ come from the germline V gene. The CDR3: CASSPSGRSSYEQYF. As DNA, the CDR3 is TGCGCCAGCAGCCCTAGCGGGAGGAGCTCCTACGAGCAGTACTTC.

J is TRBJ2-2 and V is TRBV7-8, with D perhaps given as TRBD1 or TRBD2 (5 bases each). This CDR3 is built from 16 residues. V lost 2 bases, J lost 1 base, and 11 bases lay in between. Germline V gene data show CDR1 as SGHVS and CDR2 as FQNEAQ. The CDR3 loop is CASSLRDQRNTGELFF. In DNA form, the CDR3 reads TGTGCCAGCAGCTTAAGGGACCAGAGGAACACCGGGGAGCTGTTTTTT.

The chain employs TRBV4-1 and TRBJ2-5; tentatively, D is TRBD2 (6 bases). Germline CDR1 reads MGHRA; CDR2 reads YSYEKL. V was trimmed by 4 bases and J by 9 bases, leaving 12 bases between them. The CDR3 covers 12 residues. The CDR3 DNA reads as TGCGCCAGCAGCCTAGACCGGGGGTCCCAGTACTTC. Translating gives CASSLDRGSQYF.

This chain uses TRBV11-2 with TRBJ2-2; D call uncertain. Trimming removed 0 bases from V and 9 bases from J, with 11 bases in between. The CDR3 is 14 amino acids. CDR1 is SGHAT, CDR2 FQNNGV, per germline. The CDR3 reads CASSLETVTRELFF. Here the CDR3 DNA reads TGTGCCAGCAGCTTAGAAACAGTTACGAGGGAGCTGTTTTTT.

This chain uses TRBV7-8 with TRBJ1-2; 7 nucleotides line up with TRBD1. Germline-derived CDR1 and CDR2 are SGHVS and FQNEAQ. The trim removed 5 bases at V and 3 bases at J, leaving 3 bases unmatched. The CDR3 sequence is 13 residues long. The CDR3 nucleotides read TGTGCCAGCAGCACGGGACAGCACTATGGCTACACCTTC. Protein product: CASSTGQHYGYTF.

J is TRBJ1-5 and V is TRBV28; no clear D. V lost 2 bases, J lost 7 bases, and 12 bases lay in between. Germline V CDR1 and CDR2: MDHEN, SYDVKM. This CDR3 has 14 amino acids. For the CDR3, the DNA is TGTGCCAGCAGTTTAAGGCAGGTTGGACAGCCCCAGCATTTT. Its translation: CASSLRQVGQPQHF.

V and J are TRBV18 and TRBJ2-7; TRBD1 matches 8 bases. J was trimmed by 3 bases and V by 5 bases; bases with no gene match: 3. The CDR3 contains 13 residues. Per germline, CDR1 KGHSH and CDR2 LQKENI. The DNA of the CDR3 is TGTGCCAGCTCAGGACAGGGTGGCTACGAGCAGTACTTC. Protein product: CASSGQGGYEQYF.

The chain uses TRBV7-2 and TRBJ2-7; D gene uncertain. Trimming left V 6 bases short and J 1 base short, with 16 bases between. CDR1 is SGHTA and CDR2 is FQGNSA in the germline V gene. The CDR3 contains 15 residues. This CDR3 reads CASSQTPGVSYEQYF. DNA of the CDR3: TGTGCCAGCAGTCAGACCCCGGGCGTTTCCTACGAGCAGTACTTC.

This clone was counted between two and nine times. The chain carries TRBV5-4 and TRBJ1-2; 8 nucleotides match TRBD1. Unmatched junction bases numbered 6, after V lost 4 bases and J lost 7 bases. CDR1 and CDR2 (germline): SGHNT, YYREEE (reference sequence). The CDR3 sequence is 13 residues long. The chain's CDR3 is CASSLDRDRGYTF. The CDR3 bases are TGTGCCAGCAGCCTGGACAGGGATCGTGGCTACACCTTC.

This chain joins TRBV13 and TRBJ2-1; a weak D match, TRBD1 (5 bases). The germline gives CDR1 PRHDT, CDR2 FYEKMQ (reference sequence). CDR3 length: 12 residues. The germline V and J ends were trimmed by 5 bases and 6 bases, with 8 bases remaining between them. Here the CDR3 reads CASSTTANEQFF. In nucleotides, the CDR3 is TGTGCCAGCAGCACGACAGCCAATGAGCAGTTCTTC.

The CDR3 DNA follows: TGTGCCAGCAGCTTAGGCGGGAGCTCTGGAAACACCATATATTTT. Translation: CASSLGGSSGNTIYF. V usage is TRBV11-2 and J usage is TRBJ1-3; D is undetermined. Trimming removed 1 base at V and 0 bases at J, with 7 bases between. The CDR3 sequence is 15 residues long. Per germline, CDR1 SGHAT and CDR2 FQNNGV.

The rearrangement links TRBV6-1 to TRBJ2-2, with 9 bases identical to TRBD1. Germline CDR1 is MNHNS and CDR2 is SASEGT. The ends lost 3 bases at V and 5 bases at J; junction bases unmatched: 4. The CDR3 has 15 residues. DNA for the CDR3: TGTGCCAGCAGTGAGACGACAGGGGGGACCGGGGAGCTGTTTTTT. Translating gives CASSETTGGTGELFF.

This rearrangement joins TRBV18 to TRBJ1-1; 8 bases agree with TRBD1. V shed 5 bases and J 4 bases; nucleotides not matched to a gene: 9. The CDR3 runs to 15 residues. Germline CDR1 and CDR2: KGHSH and LQKENI. The CDR3 bases are TGTGCCAGCTCAGAAAGACAGGGGCTGGGCACTGAAGCTTTCTTT. It codes for CASSERQGLGTEAFF.

With regard to this clone: A much larger clone is a single base away; this may be a read error. The DNA of the CDR3 is TGTGCCAGCAGCTTAGATCGGGAGACCCAGTACTTC. Protein product: CASSLDRETQYF. This chain joins TRBV11-2 and TRBJ2-5; D gene ambiguous. The CDR3 sequence is 12 residues long. Looked up from germline, CDR1 is SGHAT and CDR2 is FQNNGV. Trimming cost V 0 bases and J 5 bases, with 4 bases left between them.

The chain joins TRBV29-1 to TRBJ1-1; D uncertain. The CDR3 is made up of 12 amino acids. The V gene lost 0 bases and the J gene lost 5 bases, with 7 bases spanning the gap. CDR1 and CDR2 (germline): SQVTM, ANQGSEA. For the CDR3, the DNA is TGCAGCGTTGAAGAGGGGAGGACTGAAGCTTTCTTT. Protein product: CSVEEGRTEAFF. The variable domain in full, completed from reference TRBV29-1 and TRBJ1-1, reads SAVISQKPSRDICQRGTSLTIQCQVDSQVTMMFWYRQQPGQSLTLIATANQGSEATYESGFVIDKFPISRPNLTFSTLTVSNMSPEDSSIYLCSVEEGRTEAFFGQGTRLTVV.

To note about this clone: Other DNA sequences of this sample code for an identical CDR3. V gene TRBV11-2 combines with J gene TRBJ2-3; D may be TRBD1 (7 bases). Trimming took 5 bases from V and 0 from J, leaving 12 bases between them. CDR1 is SGHAT, CDR2 FQNNGV, per germline. This CDR3 is built from 15 residues. The CDR3 DNA follows: TGTGCCAGCAGCCTCAGGGGGACTAGCACAGATACGCAGTATTTT. It encodes CASSLRGTSTDTQYF.